Here is one T cell receptor (beta chain) with its context. This sample is part of a study of blood T cell repertoires in COVID-19. Using immunoSEQ multiplex PCR, the repertoire was profiled, and TCRdb retains in-frame clones only, with some absent. The table includes around 360,000 clones, around 87% detected once. V lost 0 bases and J lost 6, with 15 bases in between. Germline-derived CDR1 and CDR2 are SGHRS and YFSETQ. The CDR3 is 16 amino acids. Specimen: peripheral blood. The source is a woman aged 25 to 39 with COVID-19, enrolled during active disease. The rearrangement links TRBV5-1 to TRBJ1-4, with D maybe TRBD1 (6 bases). The CDR3 region is CASSLGGQPPHEKLFF. The CDR3 DNA sequence: TGCGCCAGCAGCTTGGGTGGACAGCCTCCTCATGAAAAACTGTTTTTT.